These T cell receptor beta chains were read from a single sample in a study of graft-versus-host responses after intestinal transplantation. Some clones are missing from TCRdb's copy, which holds only in-frame ones; the method was immunoSEQ multiplex PCR. The sample holds 77,000 or so clones, over 80% seen once. The sample consisted of PBMCs, taken 98 days after intestinal transplantation. The receptors here all came from a human patient who received an intestinal transplant, so some T cells may come from the graft donor. Both conserved end residues are part of each CDR3. A D gene is named only where the DNA matches it firmly. Size values are once, few and many counts, or a class for expanded clones, and some rows have none.

len | d_gene | j_gene | abundance | v_gene | CDR3nt | CDR3aa
15 | NA | TRBJ2-1 | NA | TRBV9 | TGTGCCAGCAGAGACACCCTAAGCACCTACAATGAGCAGTTCTTC | CASRDTLSTYNEQFF
15 | TRBD1 | TRBJ2-2 | few | TRBV4-1 | TGCGCCAGCAGCCACAATTACAGGGGAACCGGGGAGCTGTTTTTT | CASSHNYRGTGELFF
14 | NA | TRBJ2-3 | NA | TRBV4-1 | TGCGCCAGCAGCCAAGATGTCTCCACAGATACGCAGTATTTT | CASSQDVSTDTQYF
13 | NA | TRBJ1-1 | NA | TRBV7-3 | TGTGCCAGCAGCCCCCGGGGGAACACTGAAGCTTTCTTT | CASSPRGNTEAFF
10 | NA | TRBJ2-5 | NA | TRBV20-1 | TGCAGTGCTAAACAAGAGACCCAGTACTTC | CSAKQETQYF
14 | NA | TRBJ2-5 | NA | TRBV21-1 | TGTGCCAGCAGCACCTGGACTCTACAAGAGACCCAGTACTTC | CASSTWTLQETQYF
13 | NA | TRBJ1-1 | NA | TRBV5-1 | TGCGCCAGCAGCAGCGGGCCCGTGACTGAAGCTTTCTTT | CASSSGPVTEAFF
13 | NA | TRBJ2-2 | NA | TRBV27 | TGTGCCAGCAGTCCGGTCCTAACCGGGGAGCTGTTTTTT | CASSPVLTGELFF
14 | TRBD1 | TRBJ2-7 | few | TRBV6-5 | TGTGCCAGCAGTATAGACAGGGCGGGCTACGAGCAGTACTTC | CASSIDRAGYEQYF
13 | NA | TRBJ2-3 | NA | TRBV11-3 | TGTGCCAGCAGCTTAGGGCCGGGGGATACTCAGTATTTT | CASSLGPGDTQYF
16 | TRBD2 | TRBJ2-7 | NA | TRBV7-9 | TGTGCCAGCAGACCGATGACTAGCGGGAGTATCAACGAGCAGTACTTC | CASRPMTSGSINEQYF
15 | NA | TRBJ1-6 | NA | TRBV4-3 | TGCGCCAGCAGCCAAGAAGCGGGAAATAATTCACCCCTCCACTTT | CASSQEAGNNSPLHF
13 | TRBD1 | TRBJ2-7 | NA | TRBV7-9 | TGTGCCAGCGTCCAGGGGGCGAGCGACGAGCAGTACTTC | CASVQGASDEQYF
12 | NA | TRBJ1-6 | NA | TRBV6-5 | TGTGCCAGCACCGAATTGAGGTGGGCCCTCCACTTT | CASTELRWALHF
14 | NA | TRBJ2-2 | NA | TRBV6-5 | TGTGCCAGCAGTGACTCCGACTTGGGAGGGGAGCTGTTTTTT | CASSDSDLGGELFF
12 | NA | TRBJ1-1 | NA | TRBV6-5 | TGTGCCAGCAGTTATATGAACACTGAAGCTTTCTTT | CASSYMNTEAFF
15 | TRBD1 | TRBJ2-2 | few | TRBV7-3 | TGTGCCAGCAGCCGGGGACAGTCCTTCACCGGGGAGCTGTTTTTT | CASSRGQSFTGELFF
16 | TRBD1 | TRBJ1-6 | NA | TRBV5-4 | TGTGCCAGCAGCCCCCCGGGGGACAGGGTTTCTTCACCCCTCCACTTT | CASSPPGDRVSSPLHF
15 | TRBD1 | TRBJ1-1 | once | TRBV9 | TGTGCCAGCAGCGCCTCGGGACAGAAGAACACTGAAGCTTTCTTT | CASSASGQKNTEAFF
14 | TRBD2 | TRBJ2-7 | NA | TRBV14 | TGTGCCAGCAGGACTAGCGGGAGCTCCTACGAGCAGTACTTC | CASRTSGSSYEQYF
15 | TRBD2 | TRBJ2-1 | once | TRBV6-5 | TGTGCCAGCACCTATGGGGCTAGCGGGAGTAATGAGCAGTTCTTC | CASTYGASGSNEQFF
13 | NA | TRBJ1-1 | once | TRBV28 | TGTGCCAGCAGTTTAACAGTCAACAGTGAAGCTTTCTTT | CASSLTVNSEAFF
14 | NA | TRBJ2-7 | NA | TRBV28 | TGTGCCAGCAGACCCGGGACACCTTCTTACGAGCAGTACTTC | CASRPGTPSYEQYF
17 | NA | TRBJ1-3 | NA | TRBV11-2 | TGTGCCAGCAGCCTGCTGGGTGGGGATCCCTTTGGAAACACCATATATTTT | CASSLLGGDPFGNTIYF
14 | TRBD2 | TRBJ2-7 | NA | TRBV5-4 | TGTGCCAGCAGCTTAGGGACTAGGTCGAGCGAGCAGTACTTC | CASSLGTRSSEQYF
13 | NA | TRBJ2-2 | NA | TRBV29-1 | TGCAGCGTTGTTACAGTCCGCACCGGGGAGCTGTTTTTT | CSVVTVRTGELFF
16 | NA | TRBJ1-3 | NA | TRBV28 | TGTGCCAGCAGTTTAACTCTTAGGTTCTCTGGAAACACCATATATTTT | CASSLTLRFSGNTIYF
15 | NA | TRBJ1-1 | NA | TRBV21-1 | TGTGCCAGCAGCAAAGTGGAGGGGAGAGGCACTGAAGCTTTCTTT | CASSKVEGRGTEAFF
15 | TRBD2 | TRBJ2-3 | NA | TRBV7-2 | TGTGCCAGCAGCTTACTTAGCGGGAGCACAGATACGCAGTATTTT | CASSLLSGSTDTQYF
12 | NA | TRBJ1-2 | NA | TRBV19 | TGTGCCAGTAGTAAGGGACACTATGGCTACACCTTC | CASSKGHYGYTF
18 | NA | TRBJ1-6 | NA | TRBV2 | TGTGCCAGCAGTGAAGCGGGCGGGACGGGGCTGGATAATTCACCCCTCCACTTT | CASSEAGGTGLDNSPLHF